The 18 T cell receptor beta chains below were found in one sample sequenced in a study of sequential checkpoint blockade in melanoma. The data were produced by immunoSEQ multiplex PCR, yet TCRdb's version contains in-frame clones alone and is incomplete. Found here are under 20,000 clones, roughly 70% of them singletons; the top ten hold roughly 11%. Indicated treatment: randomized to nivolumab then ipilimumab (arm A) or the reverse (arm B). The sample consisted of CD8+ T cells sorted from blood (inferred from file names), taken from a patient given nivolumab and ipilimumab in sequence. These receptors all stem from a human donor with melanoma.

V gene TRBV7-3 combines with J gene TRBJ2-3, with 9 bases lining up with TRBD2. Germline V gene lookup returns CDR1 SGHTA and CDR2 FQGTGA. Trimming removed 6 bases from V and 4 bases from J; junction bases left unmatched: 5. The CDR3 sequence is 14 residues long. CDR3 coding DNA: TGTGCCAGCAGTTATAGCGGGAGCCCAGATACGCAGTATTTT. This codes for CASSYSGSPDTQYF.

CDR3 amino acids: CASSARDRGLYEQYF. CDR3 nucleotide sequence: TGTGCCAGCAGCGCCCGGGACAGGGGACTCTACGAGCAGTACTTC. The V gene is TRBV7-9, the J gene TRBJ2-5; 10 bases map to TRBD1. TRBJ2-7 explains the end of the DNA better; the J call may be wrong. Looked up from germline, CDR1 is SEHNR and CDR2 is FQNEAQ (reference sequence). The CDR3 has 15 residues.

The chain employs TRBV7-6 and TRBJ2-5; a weak D match, TRBD1 (5 bases). Near its end, the DNA agrees better with TRBJ2-7, so the J call may be wrong. The CDR3 runs 14 residues. Germline lookup yields CDR1 SGHVS and CDR2 FNYEAQ. In DNA form, the CDR3 reads TGTGCCAGCAGCTTACAGGGAAAACCCTACGAGCAGTACTTC. Protein product: CASSLQGKPYEQYF.

This chain links TRBV19 with TRBJ2-2; TRBD2 matches at 9 bases. The CDR3 runs 16 residues. Germline V gene data show CDR1 as LNHDA and CDR2 as SQIVND (reference sequence). The ends lost 5 bases at V and 5 bases at J; junction bases unmatched: 9. The CDR3 loop reads CASSHSGSVWTGELFF. The CDR3 DNA reads TGTGCCAGTAGTCATAGCGGGAGTGTCTGGACCGGGGAGCTGTTTTTT. The variable domain in full, with the rest retrieved from reference TRBV19 and TRBJ2-2, is DGGITQSPKYLFRKEGQNVTLSCEQNLNHDAMYWYRQDPGQGLRLIYYSQIVNDFQKGDIAEGYSVSREKKESFPLTVTSAQKNPTAFYLCASSHSGSVWTGELFFGEGSRLTVL.

The gene calls are TRBV9 and TRBJ2-5, with 7 positions matching TRBD2. The end of the DNA aligns better with TRBJ2-7, so the J call may be wrong. The CDR3 spans 16 residues. Germline loops: CDR1 SGDLS, CDR2 YYNGEE. Written as DNA, the CDR3 is TGTGCCAGCAGCCGGGGTGGGGGGGGGAATTCCTACGAGCAGTACTTC. Translation: CASSRGGGGNSYEQYF.

This rearrangement joins TRBV19 to TRBJ2-3; 7 bases agree with TRBD1. The CDR3 loop spans 17 amino acids. The germline V gene encodes CDR1 LNHDA and CDR2 SQIVND (reference sequence). The V gene end was trimmed by 1 base and the J gene end by 2 bases; junction bases not matched to a gene: 9. The CDR3 region is CASSIGNRGFFTDTQYF. In nucleotides, the CDR3 is TGTGCCAGTAGTATAGGTAACAGGGGTTTTTTCACAGATACGCAGTATTTT. Together with reference TRBV19 and TRBJ2-3, the CDR3 gives the full variable domain: DGGITQSPKYLFRKEGQNVTLSCEQNLNHDAMYWYRQDPGQGLRLIYYSQIVNDFQKGDIAEGYSVSREKKESFPLTVTSAQKNPTAFYLCASSIGNRGFFTDTQYFGPGTRLTVL.

The chain combines TRBV4-1 with TRBJ2-3; 8 nucleotides agree with TRBD2. Germline V CDR1 and CDR2: MGHRA, YSYEKL. After removal of 3 bases from V and 2 bases from J, the junction contained 13 bases not matched to a gene. CDR3 length: 18 residues. CDR3 sequence reads: CASSQEAGAGVITDTQYF. CDR3 nucleotides: TGCGCCAGCAGCCAGGAGGCCGGAGCGGGAGTTATCACAGATACGCAGTATTTT.

This chain uses TRBV7-9 with TRBJ2-7; 13 bases align to TRBD2. The J segment lost 3 bases and the V segment lost 5 bases, leaving 4 bases of the junction unmatched. The CDR3 consists of 15 residues. CDR1 SEHNR and CDR2 FQNEAQ come from the germline V gene (reference sequence). Here the CDR3 DNA reads TGTGCCAGCAGCCACAGGACTAGCGGGGGCTACGAGCAGTACTTC. Amino acids: CASSHRTSGGYEQYF.

This sequence joins TRBV9 and TRBJ1-1; D gene uncertain. V lost 4 bases to trimming and J lost 4 bases, with 20 bases between them. This CDR3 contains 16 residues. Germline lookup yields CDR1 SGDLS and CDR2 YYNGEE. The CDR3 sequence: CASSPSYRIGGTEAFF. The CDR3 DNA is TGTGCCAGCAGCCCATCGTACCGGATAGGAGGCACTGAAGCTTTCTTT.

Regarding this clone: Germline is not matched at one junction end, which may reflect a read error. This chain uses TRBV4-3 with TRBJ2-7; 13 bases fit TRBD2. The V gene's germline CDR1 is LGHNA and CDR2 YSLEER. The CDR3 consists of 15 residues. In nucleotides, the CDR3 is TGCACCAGCAGCCAGGGGACTAGCGGGATTTACGAGCAGTACTTC. This gives the protein CTSSQGTSGIYEQYF.

The rearrangement uses TRBV12-5 and TRBJ2-3; 8 bases align to TRBD1. After removal of 2 bases from V and 3 bases from J, the junction contained 1 base not matched to a gene. The CDR3 length is 14 residues. Looked up from germline, CDR1 is LGHNT and CDR2 is FRNRAP. This chain's CDR3 is CASGLRQGTDTQYF. The CDR3 nucleotides read TGTGCTAGTGGTTTGAGACAGGGGACAGATACGCAGTATTTT.

This sequence joins TRBV2 and TRBJ1-2; unclear D gene. The CDR3 contains 14 residues. Trimming cost V 5 bases and J 3 bases, with 13 bases left between them. In germline, CDR1 is SNHLY, CDR2 FYNNEI. The CDR3: CASSPSEKYYGYTF. CDR3 nucleotides: TGTGCCAGCAGTCCCTCCGAGAAATACTATGGCTACACCTTC.

This clone was picked up a small number of times. The rearrangement joins TRBV13 to TRBJ1-1; 7 bases match TRBD1. CDR3 length equals 13 residues. Germline lookup yields CDR1 PRHDT and CDR2 FYEKMQ (reference sequence). V lost 5 bases, J lost 6 bases, and 6 bases stayed unmatched. CDR3 DNA sequence: TGTGCCAGCAGCCTTTACAGGGGCTCTGAAGCTTTCTTT. Encoded protein: CASSLYRGSEAFF.

The rearrangement joins TRBV4-3 to TRBJ2-5; tentatively, D is TRBD2 (6 bases). Germline CDR1 is LGHNA and CDR2 is YSLEER. V shed 1 base and J shed 7 bases, with 19 bases lying between them. The CDR3 sequence is 16 residues long. For the CDR3, the DNA is TGCGCCAGCAGCCAAGGAAGCCTCGCCTTGGGAGGGACCCAGTACTTC. It yields the protein CASSQGSLALGGTQYF.

This clone was counted a single time. The chain employs TRBV11-3 and TRBJ2-5; the D gene is possibly TRBD2 (6 bases). The CDR3 runs 13 residues. V was cut by 4 bases and J by 2 bases, with 8 bases left in between. Germline V gene sequence: CDR1 SGHNT, CDR2 YENEEA. CDR3 nucleotides: TGTGCCAGCAGCTCGGAGGGGCAAGAGACCCAGTACTTC. This gives the protein CASSSEGQETQYF.

V and J are TRBV5-6 and TRBJ2-5; D remains unclear. With the DNA end fitting TRBJ2-7 better, the J assignment may be wrong. Germline V CDR1 and CDR2: SGHDT, YYEEEE. This CDR3 spans 11 amino acids. The CDR3 loop reads CASSLINEQYF. The CDR3 nucleotides are TGTGCCAGCAGCTTGATAAACGAGCAGTACTTC.

The chain joins TRBV6-5 to TRBJ1-6; 9 bases agree with TRBD1. The CDR3 is 15 residues long. V gave up 7 bases and J gave up 9 bases; unmatched junction bases: 10. Germline V gene data show CDR1 as MNHEY and CDR2 as SVGAGI. The CDR3 sequence: CASNPGQGRTSPLHF. Here the CDR3 DNA reads TGTGCCAGCAATCCGGGACAGGGAAGAACTTCACCCCTCCACTTT.

This clone has only a few counts. This chain joins TRBV27 and TRBJ2-1; D might be TRBD2 (6 bases). The CDR3 has 13 residues. Germline-derived CDR1 and CDR2 are MNHEY and SMNVEV (reference sequence). With 5 bases removed from V and 6 bases from J, the gap between germline ends came to 11 bases. Written as DNA, the CDR3 is TGTGCCAGCAGTACGGGACTCCTCAATGAGCAGTTCTTC. It yields the protein CASSTGLLNEQFF.